This entry lists 15 T cell receptor beta chains sequenced from one sample in a study of regulatory T cells in long-lasting Graves disease. The time point is: newly diagnosed GD, antithyroid drugs for less than 3 months. Following extraction of RNA from PBMCs, that RNA was used to make the TCR library. Construction of the TCR beta libraries employed iRepertoire HTBI primers in conjunction with Arm-PCR of CDR3 regions. TCRdb ran MiXCR on the multiplex PCR reads and lists one entry per CDR3 protein. The profile shows about 430,000 distinct CDR3 sequences, 15% of them singletons. The sample was also reused in another study, on T cells in Graves' hyperthyroidism and ophthalmopathy.

The sequencing here drew on peripheral blood mononuclear cells (PBMCs), taken at new diagnosis, from a patient treated with antithyroid drugs. Source of these receptors: a woman in her 40s with Graves disease.

Comments on this clonotype: This could be a read error, since a much larger clone is one nucleotide away. This likely comes from a read error, as the CDR3 has no conserved phenylalanine or tryptophan at its end. This rearrangement joins TRBV10-3 to TRBJ2-7; D is perhaps TRBD2 (6 bases). CDR3 size: 14 residues. The V end lost 4 bases, the J end lost 2 bases, and 12 bases lay between the germline ends. Germline V gene data show CDR1 as ENHRY and CDR2 as SYGVKD. The CDR3 region is CAISAAGSPYEQYL. In nucleotides, the CDR3 is TGTGCCATCAGTGCGGCGGGATCGCCCTACGAGCAGTACCTC.

Many counts were recorded for this clonotype. The V and J genes are TRBV6-2 or TRBV6-3 and TRBJ2-5; 8 nucleotides agree with TRBD1. Looked up from germline, CDR1 is MNHEY and CDR2 is SVGEGT. Trimming cost V 6 bases and J 2 bases; bases outside gene matches: 8. This CDR3 comprises 15 residues. The CDR3 sequence is CASRKDRVGQETQYF. CDR3 bases: TGTGCCAGCAGGAAGGACAGGGTGGGGCAAGAGACCCAGTACTTC.

This clonotype showed up many times. The chain uses TRBV12-3 or TRBV12-4 and TRBJ1-2, with a weak D call TRBD1 (5 bases). The CDR3 is made up of 14 amino acids. V lost 5 bases to trimming and J lost 4 bases, with 14 bases between them. For the CDR3, the DNA is TGTGCCAGCAGTCGGGACGCGATAACCTATGGCTACACCTTC. This sequence encodes CASSRDAITYGYTF.

The table lists this clonotype with a few counts. This chain connects TRBV20-1 to TRBJ2-6; D is undetermined. The CDR3 extends over 17 amino acids. In germline, CDR1 is DFQATT, CDR2 SNEGSKA (reference sequence). The ends were cut back, 0 bases at V and 0 bases at J, with 12 bases in the middle. CDR3 coding DNA: TGCAGTGCTAGAGACCGCGCGAAGAGCTCTGGGGCCAACGTCCTGACTTTC. It encodes CSARDRAKSSGANVLTF.

This clonotype appeared many times. The chain has TRBV27 and TRBJ1-6; D gene unclear. The ends were cut back, 3 bases at V and 9 bases at J, with 6 bases in the middle. The CDR3 sequence is 12 residues long. Per germline, CDR1 MNHEY and CDR2 SMNVEV (reference sequence). The CDR3 DNA reads TGTGCCAGCAGTTTTGAGAGTTCACCCCTCCACTTT. This translates into CASSFESSPLHF.

This chain uses TRBV7-9 with TRBJ2-1, with a tentative D call TRBD1 (7 bases). The CDR3 contains 13 residues. With 9 bases removed from V and 4 bases from J, the gap between germline ends came to 13 bases. Germline CDR1 is SEHNR and CDR2 is FQNEAQ (reference sequence). CDR3 loop: CASWAGQYNEQFF. In DNA form, the CDR3 reads TGTGCCAGTTGGGCGGGACAGTACAATGAGCAGTTCTTC.

The chain couples TRBV6-2 or TRBV6-3 to TRBJ2-1; D is uncertain. The CDR3 is 14 amino acids. Looked up from germline, CDR1 is MNHEY and CDR2 is SVGEGT. Deletions cut 0 bases from V and 5 bases from J, with 8 bases between. This CDR3 reads CASSYSGPHNEQFF. CDR3 nucleotide sequence: TGTGCCAGCAGTTACTCGGGCCCCCACAATGAGCAGTTCTTC.

In its sample, this clonotype was seen many times. The chain links TRBV27 to TRBJ2-2; D might be TRBD2 (6 bases). The germline CDR1 and CDR2 sequences are MNHEY and SMNVEV (reference sequence). V was shortened by 0 bases and J by 5 bases, with 13 bases between the two germline ends. This CDR3 contains 16 residues. The CDR3, as DNA: TGTGCCAGCAGTTTATCCTTCGGGAGTGAGACCGGGGAGCTGTTTTTT. Translating it yields CASSLSFGSETGELFF.

At least ten counts were recorded for this clonotype. The V gene is TRBV20-1, the J gene TRBJ2-2; 9 positions agree with TRBD2. V trimming: 6 bases; J trimming: 6 bases; junction bases outside the gene matches: 8. Germline CDR1 DFQATT, CDR2 SNEGSKA (reference sequence). The CDR3 length is 14 residues. The CDR3 nucleotides read TGCAGTGCCCTAACTAGCGGGCTTTCCGGGGAGCTGTTTTTT. This sequence encodes CSALTSGLSGELFF.

This clonotype was recorded a few times. This rearrangement joins TRBV28 to TRBJ2-2; 9 bases line up with TRBD2. After removal of 7 bases from V and 6 bases from J, the junction contained 9 bases not matched to a gene. The CDR3 has 15 residues. Germline loops: CDR1 MDHEN, CDR2 SYDVKM. The CDR3, as DNA: TGTGCCAGCACCCATCGCGGGAGGGCCCCCGGGGAGCTGTTTTTT. Translating it yields CASTHRGRAPGELFF.

Note on this clonotype: This may arise from a read error, as a much more abundant clone is one base away. The chain has TRBV28 and TRBJ2-5, with 10 nucleotides matching TRBD2. The CDR3 runs to 16 residues. CDR1 MDHEN and CDR2 SYDVKM come from the germline V gene. The CDR3 region is CASNPGTSDGSYEQCF. The CDR3, as DNA: TGTGCCAGCAATCCCGGGACTAGCGATGGCTCCTACGAGCAGTGCTTC.

A few counts support this clonotype. This may be a read error: a much more frequent sequence differs by one nucleotide. The CDR3 sequence is CASSTAGISGSGEQFF. CDR3 in DNA: TGTGCCAGCAGTACCGCGGGGATTAGCGGGTCTGGTGAGCAGTTCTTC. The chain couples TRBV12-3 or TRBV12-4 to TRBJ2-1; the match to TRBD2 covers 7 bases. The V gene end was trimmed by 5 bases and the J gene end by 9 bases; junction bases not matched to a gene: 16. The length of the CDR3 is 16 residues.

This clonotype was seen a few times. The chain employs TRBV5-4 and TRBJ1-4; the D is unclear. Germline values: CDR1 SGHNT, CDR2 YYREEE (reference sequence). Trimming removed 0 bases at V and 9 bases at J, with 9 bases between. This CDR3 comprises 13 residues. CDR3 amino acids: CASSLEAGKKLFF. CDR3 DNA sequence: TGTGCCAGCAGCTTGGAGGCGGGGAAAAAACTGTTTTTT.

Many counts were recorded for this clonotype. J is TRBJ1-5 and V is TRBV6-1; 7 nucleotides agree with TRBD1. Germline CDR1 reads MNHNS; CDR2 reads SASEGT. CDR3 length equals 16 residues. V shed 6 bases, J shed 0 bases, and the junction held 8 bases outside the gene matches. The CDR3 DNA sequence: TGTGCCAGCAGCAGGGGGGGGCTTTTTAGCAATCAGCCCCAGCATTTT. As protein: CASSRGGLFSNQPQHF.

A single count supports this clonotype. The chain couples TRBV28 to TRBJ2-7; 7 positions match TRBD1. CDR1 is MDHEN and CDR2 is SYDVKM in the germline V gene. The CDR3 covers 12 residues. Unmatched junction bases numbered 3, after V lost 3 bases and J lost 7 bases. This CDR3 is CASSFYRGEQYF. CDR3 in DNA: TGTGCCAGCAGTTTTTACAGGGGAGAGCAGTACTTC.